These 12 T cell receptor beta chains originate from one sample sequenced in a study of vaccination effects on CD4 cells after COVID-19 (dated by TCRdb to about 2022). No antigen has been assigned to these receptors. After about 10 days of culture, CD4+ T cells were isolated with the EasySep CD4+ T cell isolation kit. Library prep was done by the immunoSEQ multiplex PCR assay. The table was pulled from immuneACCESS by TCRdb, which kept in-frame rearrangements only. Such tables lose some clones; where checked, under half of the loss comes from unresolved V genes, and the rest has no known cause. The sample table lists tens of thousands of clones, 65% to 75% of them with a count of one. Jointly, the top ten make up 20% to 25% of the sample. This sample comprised CD4+ T cells from PBMCs cultured without peptide, obtained before COVID-19 vaccination. The receptor set was obtained from a human donor who had a prior SARS-CoV-2 infection.

The J gene is TRBJ2-1, the V gene TRBV10-3; TRBD2 aligns across 13 bases. Germline CDR1 ENHRY, CDR2 SYGVKD. The CDR3 loop spans 16 amino acids. Unmatched junction bases numbered 9, after V lost 4 bases and J lost 9 bases. CDR3 DNA: TGTGCCATCAGTGCTCAAGGGACTAGCGGGATCACTGAGCAGTTCTTC. This sequence encodes CAISAQGTSGITEQFF.

This chain uses TRBV10-3 with TRBJ1-5; 7 bases align to TRBD1. With V trimmed by 0 bases and J by 0 bases, 5 bases remained unmatched. The germline CDR1 and CDR2 sequences are ENHRY and SYGVKD. This CDR3 is 17 amino acids long. CDR3 region: CAISESGRGHSNQPQHF. CDR3 in DNA: TGTGCCATCAGTGAGTCCGGTAGGGGGCATAGCAATCAGCCCCAGCATTTT.

This clone showed up just a few times. The chain combines TRBV6-4 with TRBJ2-2; 9 positions match TRBD1. The CDR3 covers 14 residues. Germline CDR1 is MRHNA and CDR2 is SNTAGT. With 5 bases clipped from V and 3 bases from J, the junction kept 1 base outside the gene matches. The CDR3 spells CASSRDRDTGELFF. DNA of the CDR3: TGTGCCAGCAGTCGGGACAGGGACACCGGGGAGCTGTTTTTT.

The sample holds one count of this clone. The rearrangement joins TRBV3-1 (or the pseudogene TRBV3-2) to TRBJ1-1, with unresolved D. CDR1 is LGHDT and CDR2 is YNNKEL in the germline V gene (reference sequence). The CDR3 contains 13 residues. V lost 1 base to trimming and J lost 0 bases, with 3 bases between them. CDR3: CASSQVMNTEAFF. The CDR3 DNA follows: TGTGCCAGCAGCCAAGTAATGAACACTGAAGCTTTCTTT.

The V gene is TRBV19, the J gene TRBJ2-1; TRBD2 agrees at 10 bases. Germline CDR1 LNHDA, CDR2 SQIVND (reference sequence). The trim removed 7 bases at V and 0 bases at J, leaving 6 bases unmatched. CDR3 length: 16 residues. CDR3 protein: CASTERGGLSYNEQFF. The CDR3, as DNA: TGTGCCAGTACAGAGCGGGGGGGCCTCTCCTACAATGAGCAGTTCTTC.

The rearrangement joins TRBV9 to TRBJ1-2, with D maybe TRBD1 (6 bases). Germline values: CDR1 SGDLS, CDR2 YYNGEE. Trimming left V 0 bases short and J 4 bases short, with 13 bases between. The CDR3 extends over 15 amino acids. CDR3 sequence reads: CASSVDAGAGYGYTF. The DNA of the CDR3 is TGTGCCAGCAGCGTAGATGCAGGGGCGGGCTATGGCTACACCTTC.

The J gene is TRBJ1-3, the V gene TRBV25-1; D is unresolved. Germline lookup yields CDR1 MGHDK and CDR2 SYGVNS. The V gene lost 4 bases and the J gene lost 0 bases, with 4 bases spanning the gap. CDR3 length: 13 amino acids. In nucleotides, the CDR3 is TGTGCCAGCAGTGTCTTCTCTGGAAACACCATATATTTT. Its protein product is CASSVFSGNTIYF. The full variable domain, its missing parts supplied by reference TRBV25-1 and TRBJ1-3, is EADIYQTPRYLVIGTGKKITLECSQTMGHDKMYWYQQDPGMELHLIHYSYGVNSTEKGDLSSESTVSRIRTEHFPLTLESARPSHTSQYLCASSVFSGNTIYFGEGSWLTVV.

Only a few counts were recorded for this clone. CDR3 loop: CASSSITGTRHYEQYF. The CDR3 DNA sequence: TGTGCCAGCAGCTCCATCACCGGGACAAGACACTACGAGCAGTACTTC. This chain connects TRBV11-2 to TRBJ2-7, with D possibly matching TRBD1 (6 bases). CDR3 size: 16 residues. V was pared by 4 bases and J by 3 bases, with 19 bases between. Germline V lookup: CDR1 SGHAT, CDR2 FQNNGV.

The V and J genes are TRBV5-1 and TRBJ2-1; the D is unclear. This CDR3 spans 13 amino acids. Trimming cost V 0 bases and J 2 bases, with 3 bases left between them. Germline loops: CDR1 SGHRS, CDR2 YFSETQ. The CDR3 sequence: CASSLGTYNEQFF. The CDR3 coding sequence is TGCGCCAGCAGCTTGGGTACCTACAATGAGCAGTTCTTC.

V gene TRBV7-8 combines with J gene TRBJ2-2, with 14 positions matching TRBD2. V was clipped by 0 bases and J by 7 bases; unmatched bases: 7. The CDR3 loop spans 18 amino acids. Germline assignment: CDR1 SGHVS and CDR2 FQNEAQ. CDR3 in amino acids: CASSLARAGLAGVGELFF. The CDR3 DNA reads as TGTGCCAGCAGCTTAGCCCGCGCGGGACTAGCGGGAGTCGGGGAGCTGTTTTTT.

This clone has more than one count but fewer than ten. The chain couples TRBV11-3 to TRBJ2-7; 7 bases are a match to TRBD1. This CDR3 is 15 amino acids long. Looked up from germline, CDR1 is SGHNT and CDR2 is YENEEA. Germline trimming cut 4 bases from V and 2 bases from J; bases unmatched to any gene: 8. CDR3 nucleotide sequence: TGTGCCAGCAGCTCCCTGACAGGGAAGACCTACGAGCAGTACTTC. Protein sequence: CASSSLTGKTYEQYF.

This rearrangement joins TRBV2 to TRBJ1-6, with 7 bases matching TRBD1. Germline CDR1 is SNHLY and CDR2 is FYNNEI. The CDR3 extends over 15 amino acids. Losses at the gene ends were 3 bases for V and 10 bases for J; bases not matched to a gene: 9. CDR3 DNA sequence: TGTGCCAGCAGTGAGGATAGGGGGCGGGAATCACCCCTCCACTTT. Protein product: CASSEDRGRESPLHF.